These 9 T cell receptor beta chains originate from one sample sequenced in a study of T cell responses to AZD1222 COVID-19 vaccine (dated by TCRdb to the early 2020s). Taken with the paper, the label for time point translates to: baseline before first vaccination. To prepare the library, the immunoSEQ multiplex PCR assay was applied. TCRdb took this table from immuneACCESS and kept in-frame rearrangements with V and J called. Such tables lack part of the clones; where checked against another copy, unresolved V genes explain under half of the gap, and the rest is unexplained. The sample records 130,000 or so clones, around 84% of which are singletons. The biggest ten clones account for approximately 12% of the sample. This specimen was peripheral blood, taken on day 0 of AZD1222 vaccination. The receptors here all came from an adult in good health.

V and J are TRBV6-1 and TRBJ1-2, with 7 bases fitting TRBD1. The V gene end was trimmed by 3 bases and the J gene end by 2 bases; junction bases not matched to a gene: 6. The length of the CDR3 is 15 residues. Germline V CDR1 and CDR2: MNHNS, SASEGT. As DNA, the CDR3 is TGTGCCAGCAGTGACCCCGGACAGGAGAACTATGGCTACACCTTC. The encoded protein is CASSDPGQENYGYTF.

The rearrangement links TRBV2 to TRBJ2-2, with 7 bases lining up with TRBD1. Germline CDR1 reads SNHLY; CDR2 reads FYNNEI. The CDR3 is 13 amino acids. V lost 6 bases to trimming and J lost 6 bases; unmatched junction nucleotides: 4. Written as DNA, the CDR3 is TGTGCCAGCAGCGCGACAGGGTCCGGGGAGCTGTTTTTT. This sequence encodes CASSATGSGELFF. The full variable domain, rest sourced from reference TRBV2 and TRBJ2-2, is EPEVTQTPSHQVTQMGQEVILRCVPISNHLYFYWYRQILGQKVEFLVSFYNNEISEKSEIFDDQFSVERPDGSNFTLKIRSTKLEDSAMYFCASSATGSGELFFGEGSRLTVL.

The chain has TRBV10-3 and TRBJ1-1, with 7 bases aligning to TRBD1. J lost 9 bases, V lost 0 bases, and 7 bases had no gene match. The CDR3 loop spans 14 amino acids. Germline V gives CDR1 ENHRY, CDR2 SYGVKD. The CDR3 protein is CAISESRARGQAFF. The CDR3, as DNA: TGTGCCATCAGTGAGTCCAGGGCGAGGGGGCAAGCTTTCTTT.

The chain links TRBV7-3 to TRBJ2-2; no definite D call. From germline, CDR1 is SGHTA and CDR2 FQGTGA. There are 13 residues in the CDR3. The V end was cut by 2 bases, the J end by 6 bases, with 7 bases between. The CDR3 spells CASSLFQAGELFF. CDR3 sequence (DNA): TGTGCCAGCAGCTTATTCCAGGCCGGGGAGCTGTTTTTT. The whole variable domain, filled in from reference TRBV7-3 and TRBJ2-2, reads GAGVSQTPSNKVTEKGKYVELRCDPISGHTALYWYRQSLGQGPEFLIYFQGTGAADDSGLPNDRFFAVRPEGSVSTLKIQRTERGDSAVYLCASSLFQAGELFFGEGSRLTVL.

The chain employs TRBV5-8 and TRBJ2-2; D is unresolved. Germline-derived CDR1 and CDR2 are SGHTS and YDEGEE. The CDR3 is made up of 14 amino acids. The V end lost 0 bases, the J end lost 2 bases, and 5 bases lay between the germline ends. The CDR3 sequence: CASSLAPNTGELFF. As DNA, the CDR3 is TGTGCCAGCAGCTTGGCCCCAAACACCGGGGAGCTGTTTTTT.

This chain connects TRBV6-5 to TRBJ2-2, with 8 bases identical to TRBD1. The trim removed 5 bases at V and 1 base at J, leaving 3 bases unmatched. Germline loops: CDR1 MNHEY, CDR2 SVGAGI. CDR3 length: 15 residues. As DNA, the CDR3 is TGTGCCAGCAGTACCGGACAGGGGAACACCGGGGAGCTGTTTTTT. It codes for CASSTGQGNTGELFF.

The gene calls are TRBV19 and TRBJ2-1; maybe TRBD1 (5 bases). Trimming removed 0 bases at V and 7 bases at J, with 13 bases between. Germline V gives CDR1 LNHDA, CDR2 SQIVND (reference sequence). There are 15 residues in the CDR3. CDR3 in DNA: TGTGCCAGTAGTATAGATCCCCTCGACAGAAATGAGCAGTTCTTC. Translating gives CASSIDPLDRNEQFF.

The J gene is TRBJ2-7, the V gene TRBV6-5, with 7 nucleotides matching TRBD2. Germline CDR1 is MNHEY and CDR2 is SVGAGI. This CDR3 comprises 15 residues. J was trimmed by 0 bases and V by 2 bases; bases with no gene match: 4. The CDR3 loop reads CASSYGGEGSYEQYF. CDR3 in DNA: TGTGCCAGCAGTTACGGCGGGGAGGGCTCCTACGAGCAGTACTTC.

A word on this clone: At one boundary the junction diverges from the germline segment, which might be a read error. The rearrangement joins TRBV11-2 to TRBJ2-4; 10 positions agree with TRBD1. CDR1 SGHAT and CDR2 FQNNGV come from the germline V gene. The CDR3 extends over 13 amino acids. The CDR3 nucleotides are TGTGCCAGCAGCTTCCGGACAGGGGGGCAGGGTCACTTC. It encodes CASSFRTGGQGHF.